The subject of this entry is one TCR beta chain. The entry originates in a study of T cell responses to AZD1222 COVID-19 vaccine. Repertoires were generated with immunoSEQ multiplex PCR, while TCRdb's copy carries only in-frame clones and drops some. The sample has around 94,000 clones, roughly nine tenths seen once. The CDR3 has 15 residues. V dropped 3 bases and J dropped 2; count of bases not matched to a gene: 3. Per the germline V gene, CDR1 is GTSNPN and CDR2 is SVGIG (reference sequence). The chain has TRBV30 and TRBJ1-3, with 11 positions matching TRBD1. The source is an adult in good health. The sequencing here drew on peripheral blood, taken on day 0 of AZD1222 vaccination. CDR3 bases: TGTGCCTGGAGCAGGGACAGGGGGACTGGAAACACCATATATTTT. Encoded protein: CAWSRDRGTGNTIYF.